Each of the 20 T cell receptor beta chains below was sequenced from the same sample in a study of T cells after posttransplantation cyclophosphamide. Here immunoSEQ multiplex PCR was the method, and the copy in TCRdb shows in-frame clones only, minus some. The repertoire yields tens of thousands of clones, none seen only once; the top ten contain approximately 2%. Sequencing used PBMCs. The receptor set was obtained from a man between 35 and 55 years old in good health, CMV-negative, and a related stem cell transplant donor.

In this sample, this clone turned up many times. The chain links TRBV5-1 to TRBJ2-7, with 11 bases fitting TRBD2. The CDR3 is made up of 15 amino acids. Germline lookup yields CDR1 SGHRS and CDR2 YFSETQ. The V segment lost 2 bases and the J segment 0 bases; nucleotides outside the gene matches: 1. CDR3: CASSLLAGDSYEQYF. CDR3 bases: TGCGCCAGCAGCTTACTAGCGGGGGACTCCTACGAGCAGTACTTC.

The rearrangement links TRBV27 to TRBJ2-5; D is unresolved. Germline V gene data show CDR1 as MNHEY and CDR2 as SMNVEV (reference sequence). The CDR3 totals 13 residues. V was clipped by 2 bases and J by 5 bases, with 9 bases between them. CDR3 protein: CASSLDSSETQYF. The CDR3 DNA reads TGTGCCAGCAGTTTAGATAGTAGCGAGACCCAGTACTTC.

Of note for this clone: The junction differs from germline at one of its ends, possibly a read error. Distinct nucleotide sequences in the sample also encode this CDR3. The chain has TRBV30 and TRBJ1-2; 8 bases fit TRBD1. Germline-derived CDR1 and CDR2 are GTSNPN and SVGIG (reference sequence). CDR3 length: 13 residues. This chain's CDR3 is CAWLAGTGYGYTF. The CDR3 bases are TGTGCCTGGCTCGCCGGGACAGGCTATGGTTACACCTTC.

This clone was picked up many times. The genes are TRBV15 and TRBJ1-5; a weak D match, TRBD1 (6 bases). The CDR3 has 13 amino acids. The germline V and J ends were trimmed by 5 bases and 3 bases, with 8 bases remaining between them. Per the germline V gene, CDR1 is LNHNV and CDR2 is YYDKDF (reference sequence). Here the CDR3 DNA reads TGTGCCACCAGCCGGACAGACAATCAGCCCCAGCATTTT. Its protein is CATSRTDNQPQHF. Looking up the rest from reference TRBV15 and TRBJ1-5 gives the full variable domain: DAMVIQNPRYQVTQFGKPVTLSCSQTLNHNVMYWYQQKSSQAPKLLFHYYDKDFNNEADTPDNFQSRRPNTSFCFLDIRSPGLGDTAMYLCATSRTDNQPQHFGDGTRLSIL.

This clone appeared many times. This chain uses TRBV10-3 with TRBJ2-3; 12 positions match TRBD2. The V segment lost 6 bases and the J segment 0 bases; nucleotides outside the gene matches: 7. Germline V gene data show CDR1 as ENHRY and CDR2 as SYGVKD. This CDR3 contains 17 residues. The CDR3 nucleotides are TGTGCCATCAGACTAGCGGGGGGCCTAGCTAGCACAGATACGCAGTATTTT. Its protein product is CAIRLAGGLASTDTQYF.

In its sample, this clone was seen many times. The chain has TRBV10-3 and TRBJ2-3; 9 bases are shared with TRBD2. The CDR3 has 17 residues. Germline values: CDR1 ENHRY, CDR2 SYGVKD. V trimming: 3 bases; J trimming: 2 bases; junction bases outside the gene matches: 9. In DNA, the CDR3 is TGTGCCATCAGTGATTCCCTAGCGGGACCAAACACAGATACGCAGTATTTT. Its protein product is CAISDSLAGPNTDTQYF.

This clone was observed at least ten times. The chain couples TRBV11-2 to TRBJ2-3, with TRBD1 matching over 7 bases. The length of the CDR3 is 13 residues. Germline trimming cut 3 bases from V and 5 bases from J; bases unmatched to any gene: 2. CDR1 is SGHAT, CDR2 FQNNGV, per germline. The CDR3 protein is CASSFTGEDTQYF. The CDR3 coding sequence is TGTGCCAGCAGCTTCACAGGGGAAGATACGCAGTATTTT.

This clone was detected many times. The rearrangement joins TRBV7-3 to TRBJ2-3, with D possibly TRBD2 on 6 matching bases. V was shortened by 4 bases and J by 2 bases, with 13 bases between the two germline ends. Germline assignment: CDR1 SGHTA and CDR2 FQGTGA. The CDR3 spans 15 residues. The CDR3 is CASSSPSDPTDTQYF. CDR3 bases: TGTGCCAGCAGCTCCCCTAGCGATCCCACAGATACGCAGTATTTT.

This clone was recorded many times. The chain couples TRBV5-5 to TRBJ2-5; TRBD1 matches at 7 bases. This CDR3 is built from 15 residues. V lost 8 bases, J lost 4 bases, and 14 bases stayed unmatched. Germline V lookup: CDR1 SGHKS, CDR2 YYEKEE (reference sequence). The DNA of the CDR3 is TGTGCCAGTGCTGTAACAGGGGCGAGGAGAGAGACCCAGTACTTC. Its protein is CASAVTGARRETQYF.

CDR3 loop: CASSFERGGTDTQYF. CDR3 nucleotide sequence: TGCGCCAGCAGCTTCGAGCGGGGGGGCACAGATACGCAGTATTTT. This sequence joins TRBV5-1 and TRBJ2-3; 9 bases match TRBD2. J lost 1 base, V lost 2 bases, and 2 bases had no gene match. The germline V gene encodes CDR1 SGHRS and CDR2 YFSETQ. This CDR3 has 15 residues.

This clone was seen at least ten times. DNA for the CDR3: TGTGCCAGCAGCATGGGGACAGGGAGGGCCGGGGAGCTGTTTTTT. It codes for CASSMGTGRAGELFF. The J gene is TRBJ2-2, the V gene TRBV11-3; 9 bases line up with TRBD1. V was clipped by 5 bases and J by 6 bases; unmatched bases: 7. Germline V lookup: CDR1 SGHNT, CDR2 YENEEA. The CDR3 is 15 residues long.

This clone was observed at least ten times. This chain uses TRBV9 with TRBJ2-2; the D is unclear. The V and J ends lost 4 bases and 5 bases respectively, with 12 bases between them. This CDR3 region has 14 residues. The germline V gene encodes CDR1 SGDLS and CDR2 YYNGEE. The CDR3, as DNA: TGTGCCAGCAGCCCCGTCCCTAGTACCGGGGAGCTGTTTTTT. Its translation is CASSPVPSTGELFF.

This clone occurred many times. This chain connects TRBV19 to TRBJ2-5; weak D call: TRBD1 (5 bases). Germline V gene lookup returns CDR1 LNHDA and CDR2 SQIVND (reference sequence). The V and J ends lost 7 bases and 1 base respectively, with 10 bases between them. The CDR3 covers 13 residues. The CDR3 spells CASKSQGQETQYF. The CDR3 DNA reads TGTGCCAGTAAATCTCAGGGCCAAGAGACCCAGTACTTC.

This clone was detected many times. The V gene is TRBV19, the J gene TRBJ2-3; 10 bases fit TRBD2. The CDR3 contains 14 residues. J lost 2 bases, V lost 8 bases, and 4 bases had no gene match. Germline-derived CDR1 and CDR2 are LNHDA and SQIVND (reference sequence). The CDR3 DNA sequence: TGTGCCAGTTGCCTAGCGGGGGTCACAGATACGCAGTATTTT. The encoded protein is CASCLAGVTDTQYF.

At least ten counts were recorded for this clone. The chain links TRBV27 to TRBJ2-6; 11 bases align to TRBD1. Germline loops: CDR1 MNHEY, CDR2 SMNVEV (reference sequence). The trim removed 5 bases at V and 2 bases at J, leaving 8 bases unmatched. This CDR3 spans 18 amino acids. As DNA, the CDR3 is TGTGCCAGCAGTCCCAGGACAGGGGGCATTACTGGGGCCAACGTCCTGACTTTC. Protein: CASSPRTGGITGANVLTF.

In its sample, this clone was seen many times. The chain couples TRBV5-6 to TRBJ2-3, with TRBD2 matching over 10 bases. The CDR3 is 16 residues long. The V segment lost 4 bases and the J segment 5 bases; nucleotides outside the gene matches: 10. CDR1 SGHDT and CDR2 YYEEEE come from the germline V gene. The CDR3 protein is CASSPLAGVDRDTQYF. For the CDR3, the DNA is TGTGCCAGCAGCCCCCTAGCGGGAGTAGATAGAGATACGCAGTATTTT.

This clone came up many times. This chain links TRBV6-5 with TRBJ1-1; D possibly corresponds to TRBD1 (6 bases). The length of the CDR3 is 13 residues. V was pared by 6 bases and J by 5 bases, with 13 bases between. In germline, CDR1 is MNHEY, CDR2 SVGAGI. For the CDR3, the DNA is TGTGCCAGCAGCCCCCCAGGGGTTACTGAAGCTTTCTTT. Encoded protein: CASSPPGVTEAFF.

There are many counts of this clone. Other DNA sequences in this sample translate to the same CDR3. The rearrangement uses TRBV7-9 and TRBJ2-5, with D possibly TRBD1 on 5 matching bases. This CDR3 region has 13 residues. Per the germline V gene, CDR1 is SEHNR and CDR2 is FQNEAQ (reference sequence). V lost 0 bases, J lost 4 bases, and 6 bases lay in between. The DNA of the CDR3 is TGTGCCAGCAGCTTAGCGGGGCTAGAGACCCAGTACTTC. Encoded protein: CASSLAGLETQYF.

This clone came up many times. The chain joins TRBV7-6 to TRBJ1-4; 7 bases fit TRBD1. Germline CDR1 and CDR2: SGHVS and FNYEAQ. This CDR3 has 15 amino acids. Germline trimming cut 4 bases from V and 0 bases from J; bases unmatched to any gene: 2. In nucleotides, the CDR3 is TGTGCCAGCAGCTATACAGGGGCAACTAATGAAAAACTGTTTTTT. Its translation is CASSYTGATNEKLFF.

This clone was seen repeatedly, ten times or more. V gene TRBV7-6 combines with J gene TRBJ2-1; 8 bases agree with TRBD1. Germline CDR1 reads SGHVS; CDR2 reads FNYEAQ. This CDR3 region has 15 residues. Trimming cost V 5 bases and J 6 bases; bases outside gene matches: 9. CDR3 in amino acids: CASSRAGQGGNEQFF. The CDR3 DNA follows: TGTGCCAGCAGCCGGGCCGGACAGGGTGGCAATGAGCAGTTCTTC.